These 16 T cell receptor beta chains were all obtained from the same sample, sequenced in a study of Tregs in tolerant kidney transplant recipients. Clones were read by immunoSEQ multiplex PCR, and TCRdb kept only the in-frame ones, dropping some. The sample has 60,000 or so clones, 70% to 90% seen once. This specimen consisted of Tregs from blood, obtained before the transplant. The receptors stem from a human donor who received a combined kidney and bone marrow transplant.

This clone was counted a single time. V gene TRBV4-2 combines with J gene TRBJ1-6; 7 nucleotides match TRBD1. This CDR3 spans 15 amino acids. The germline CDR1 and CDR2 sequences are LGHNA and YNFKEQ. J was trimmed by 2 bases and V by 8 bases; bases with no gene match: 6. CDR3 residues: CASAVGQTYNSPLHF. In nucleotides, the CDR3 is TGTGCCAGCGCCGTGGGACAGACCTATAATTCACCCCTCCACTTT.

The gene calls are TRBV5-4 and TRBJ2-3; a possible D gene is TRBD2 (5 bases). The CDR3 length is 13 residues. The germline V gene has CDR1 SGHNT and CDR2 YYREEE (reference sequence). Trimming pared 2 bases from V and 5 bases from J, leaving 9 bases between. DNA of the CDR3: TGTGCCAGCAGCTTATTGGGAGTAGATACGCAGTATTTT. Translation: CASSLLGVDTQYF.

This clone was counted once. This chain joins TRBV19 and TRBJ1-5; D gene ambiguous. Germline values: CDR1 LNHDA, CDR2 SQIVND (reference sequence). There are 15 residues in the CDR3. V was trimmed by 2 bases and J by 6 bases, leaving 14 bases between them. CDR3 sequence reads: CASSIYLRGGQPQHF. CDR3 sequence (DNA): TGTGCCAGTAGTATATATCTGAGAGGTGGTCAGCCCCAGCATTTT.

The V and J genes are TRBV29-1 and TRBJ2-3, with TRBD2 identical over 11 bases. V trimming: 2 bases; J trimming: 6 bases; junction bases outside the gene matches: 16. This CDR3 spans 18 amino acids. The germline V gene encodes CDR1 SQVTM and CDR2 ANQGSEA. The DNA of the CDR3 is TGCAGCGTTGAATACATGACTAGCGGGACCCCCCGGACGGATACGCAGTATTTT. This translates into CSVEYMTSGTPRTDTQYF.

The V call is TRBV6-6, the J call TRBJ2-1; possible D gene TRBD1, 5 bases. CDR1 and CDR2 from the germline V gene are MNHNY and SVGAGI (reference sequence). Trimming cost V 3 bases and J 4 bases, with 7 bases left between them. The CDR3 runs 13 residues. CDR3 in amino acids: CASSYAGYNEQFF. The CDR3 nucleotides read TGTGCCAGCAGTTATGCAGGGTACAATGAGCAGTTCTTC.

This sequence joins TRBV7-2 and TRBJ2-1, with 11 positions matching TRBD2. V was pared by 5 bases and J by 5 bases, with 5 bases of the junction left unmatched. From germline, CDR1 is SGHTA and CDR2 FQGNSA. This CDR3 region has 15 residues. CDR3 coding DNA: TGTGCCAGCAGCCTCCTAGCGGGAGGTAACAATGAGCAGTTCTTC. It yields the protein CASSLLAGGNNEQFF.

Note on this clone: The same CDR3 arises from other DNA sequences in this sample as well. The chain carries TRBV5-4 and TRBJ2-2; no definite D call. Germline V gene sequence: CDR1 SGHNT, CDR2 YYREEE (reference sequence). The CDR3 spans 13 residues. V gave up 0 bases and J gave up 4 bases, with 4 bases separating them. Here the CDR3 reads CASSLGSTGELFF. The CDR3 DNA sequence: TGTGCCAGCAGCTTGGGCAGCACCGGGGAGCTGTTTTTT.

This clone appeared a few times. The chain recombines TRBV7-2 with TRBJ2-7; D ambiguous. Per the germline V gene, CDR1 is SGHTA and CDR2 is FQGNSA. This CDR3 has 13 amino acids. The V end lost 3 bases, the J end lost 2 bases, and 8 bases lay between the germline ends. CDR3 sequence reads: CASSFEQTYEQYF. In nucleotides, the CDR3 is TGTGCCAGCAGCTTTGAACAGACCTACGAGCAGTACTTC.

This chain uses TRBV6-5 with TRBJ2-1; the D gene is possibly TRBD2 (5 bases). Deletions cut 2 bases from V and 6 bases from J, with 5 bases between. This CDR3 contains 12 residues. Germline CDR1 reads MNHEY; CDR2 reads SVGAGI. CDR3 loop: CASSYEGNEQFF. The DNA of the CDR3 is TGTGCCAGCAGTTACGAGGGCAATGAGCAGTTCTTC.

This clone rates as medium-sized. The chain links TRBV2 to TRBJ1-1; D remains unclear. CDR1 is SNHLY and CDR2 is FYNNEI in the germline V gene. Between the trimmed V and J ends, which lost 3 bases and 6 bases, there was a span of 8 bases. There are 12 residues in the CDR3. The CDR3: CASSDFLAEAFF. The CDR3 DNA is TGTGCCAGCAGTGATTTCCTTGCTGAAGCTTTCTTT.

V usage is TRBV6-5 and J usage is TRBJ2-1; TRBD2 matches at 7 bases. The CDR3 extends over 15 amino acids. The germline CDR1 and CDR2 sequences are MNHEY and SVGAGI. The junction had 2 bases not matched to a gene; V was cut back by 2 bases and J by 1 base. CDR3 sequence: CASSYLGGSYNEQFF. The CDR3 bases are TGTGCCAGCAGTTACCTCGGGGGGTCCTACAATGAGCAGTTCTTC.

This clone was seen a handful of times. The genes are TRBV2 and TRBJ1-1; D is undetermined. This CDR3 has 14 residues. Germline values: CDR1 SNHLY, CDR2 FYNNEI. V was pared by 7 bases and J by 3 bases, with 15 bases between. DNA of the CDR3: TGTGCCAGCAACGTGTGGGCCTCGGACACTGAAGCTTTCTTT. As protein: CASNVWASDTEAFF.

This chain joins TRBV7-2 and TRBJ2-7; TRBD1 agrees at 9 bases. The germline CDR1 and CDR2 sequences are SGHTA and FQGNSA. This CDR3 comprises 15 residues. V lost 5 bases to trimming and J lost 1 base; unmatched junction nucleotides: 6. CDR3 bases: TGTGCCAGCAGCCCGGACAGGGGAAGGTCCTACGAGCAGTACTTC. This sequence encodes CASSPDRGRSYEQYF.

The chain is built from TRBV28 and TRBJ1-3; 8 bases match TRBD1. Losses at the gene ends were 2 bases for V and 7 bases for J; bases not matched to a gene: 10. This CDR3 is 16 amino acids long. Germline CDR1 reads MDHEN; CDR2 reads SYDVKM. The CDR3 protein is CASSLSWRDRLNTIYF. For the CDR3, the DNA is TGTGCCAGCAGTTTAAGTTGGCGGGACAGGCTTAACACCATATATTTT.

This chain uses TRBV14 with TRBJ2-5; tentative D call: TRBD1 (5 bases). V dropped 4 bases and J dropped 1 base, with 16 bases sitting between them. This CDR3 comprises 16 residues. Per germline, CDR1 SGHDN and CDR2 FVKESK. The CDR3 sequence: CASSLDRGTTQETQYF. The CDR3, as DNA: TGTGCCAGCAGCCTCGACAGAGGCACCACCCAAGAGACCCAGTACTTC.

The chain carries TRBV5-4 and TRBJ1-2; 10 bases fit TRBD1. The CDR3 extends over 17 amino acids. V shed 6 bases and J 5 bases; nucleotides not matched to a gene: 16. Germline lookup yields CDR1 SGHNT and CDR2 YYREEE (reference sequence). CDR3 in amino acids: CASTRRQGAARGYGYTF. As DNA, the CDR3 is TGTGCCAGCACCCGCAGACAGGGGGCGGCTCGCGGATATGGCTACACCTTC.